These 19 T cell receptor beta chains were all obtained from the same sample, sequenced in a study of tumor-infiltrating lymphocytes in primary liver carcinoma. Extraction of RNA together with DNA used about 17-31 mg of unsorted bulk tissue. A primer matching the constant region was used to make TCR beta cDNA from 500 to 650 ng of total RNA. Slightly modified ARM-PCR, run as three nested multiplex PCR rounds, produced the TCR beta libraries. Running 9 to 11 cycles apiece, the first two PCR rounds relied on TRBV1-TRBV30 forward primers together with a C-beta reverse primer. TCRdb analysed the multiplex PCR reads with MiXCR anew, one entry per CDR3 protein. The table has roughly 48,000 distinct CDR3 sequences, around three quarters seen once. Sequencing was done on a sample of liver tumor tissue from sampling region 3. The subset here: tumor region T3, left-lateral pole. The origin of the receptors is a man aged 40-50 years with primary liver carcinoma and hepatitis B virus infection.

As to this clonotype: An end of the junction does not agree with germline; a read error may underlie this. The chain has TRBV5-1 and TRBJ2-5; weak D call: TRBD1 (5 bases). The CDR3 totals 15 residues. Germline V gene sequence: CDR1 SGHRS, CDR2 YFSETQ. In nucleotides, the CDR3 is TGCGCCAGCAGCGCCCAGGGCTCACTCCGAGAGACCCAATACTTC. It specifies CASSAQGSLRETQYF.

As for this clonotype: This is likely a read error, given that the CDR3 carries no conserved phenylalanine or tryptophan at its end. This rearrangement joins TRBV6-5 to TRBJ2-7, with unresolved D. Germline assignment: CDR1 MNHEY and CDR2 SVGAGI. V lost 7 bases to trimming and J lost 0 bases, with 10 bases between them. This CDR3 region has 13 residues. The CDR3 region is CASNPLGSYEQYS. The CDR3, as DNA: TGTGCCAGCAATCCACTCGGCTCCTACGAGCAGTACTCC.

The sample holds a few counts of this clonotype. The conserved closing phenylalanine or tryptophan is absent in this CDR3, likely reflecting a read error. The genes are TRBV5-5 and TRBJ2-7; 13 nucleotides align to TRBD2. CDR3 length: 13 amino acids. Germline V gene lookup returns CDR1 SGHKS and CDR2 YYEKEE (reference sequence). The CDR3 loop is CASSWGLAGEQYL. CDR3 bases: TGTGCCAGTAGCTGGGGACTAGCGGGGGAGCAGTACCTC.

On this clonotype: At one end, the junction sequence differs from germline, possibly due to a read error. The rearrangement joins TRBV6-6 to TRBJ2-7; D tentatively fits TRBD1 or TRBD2 (5 bases each). CDR1 and CDR2 from the germline V gene are MNHNY and SVGAGI (reference sequence). This CDR3 spans 14 amino acids. CDR3 sequence: CVSSASGVQDEQYF. For the CDR3, the DNA is TGTGTCAGCAGTGCCTCCGGGGTACAGGATGAGCAGTACTTC.

As concerns this clonotype: One junction end does not reproduce the germline sequence, and a read error may be involved. The chain has TRBV5-5 and TRBJ2-1, with a weak D call TRBD1 (6 bases). Germline V gene sequence: CDR1 SGHKS, CDR2 YYEKEE (reference sequence). The CDR3 has 16 residues. The CDR3 is CASSFLDSTGYNEQFF. The CDR3 bases are TGTGCCAGCAGCTTCTTGGACTCGACAGGCTACAATGAGCAGTTCTTT.

Notes on this clonotype: A much larger clone differs from this one at a single base, so this may be a read error. The chain has TRBV7-8 and TRBJ1-6; D is uncertain. CDR1 and CDR2 (germline): SGHVS, FQNEAQ. This CDR3 contains 15 residues. CDR3 bases: TGTGCCAGCAACTTAATATTGGACCAAAATTCACCCCTCCACTTT. Encoded protein: CASNLILDQNSPLHF.

Concerning this clonotype itself: One end of the junction is discordant with germline, which a read error may explain. The chain recombines TRBV11-1 with TRBJ1-1; no clear D gene. There are 15 residues in the CDR3. Germline CDR1 reads SGHAT; CDR2 reads FQDESV (reference sequence). The CDR3 sequence is CASSLAGSSNTEAFF. The CDR3 nucleotides read TGTGCCAGCAGCCTAGCAGGATCCTCTAACACTGAAGCTTTCTTT.

This clonotype was counted ten times or more. The rearrangement uses TRBV28 and TRBJ2-3; D call uncertain. CDR1 MDHEN and CDR2 SYDVKM come from the germline V gene. Trimming pared 1 base from V and 2 bases from J, leaving 10 bases between. The CDR3 loop spans 15 amino acids. The CDR3, as DNA: TGTGCCAGCAGTTTATCGATAGACATCACAGATACGCAGTATTTT. Its protein product is CASSLSIDITDTQYF.

In regard to this clonotype: A much larger clonotype is one base distant, so this may be a read error. J is TRBJ2-2 and V is TRBV5-1; no clear D gene. This CDR3 contains 13 residues. The germline gives CDR1 SGHRS, CDR2 YFSETQ. CDR3 DNA sequence: TGCGCCAGCAGCCAAGAAAACACCGAGGAGCTGTTTTTT. Its translation: CASSQENTEELFF.

This clonotype has just a few counts. A much larger clonotype is one base distant, so this may be a read error. The V and J genes are TRBV10-2 and TRBJ2-5; 8 nucleotides line up with TRBD2. Germline values: CDR1 WSHSY, CDR2 SAAADI. The CDR3 runs to 12 residues. CDR3 amino acids: CTSGSVKETQYF. The CDR3 DNA is TGCACCAGCGGGAGCGTCAAAGAGACCCAGTACTTC.

Details on this clonotype: The junction does not match germline at one end; this may be a read error. The chain couples TRBV7-8 to TRBJ2-7; no clear D gene. The CDR3 runs to 13 residues. Germline CDR1 SGHVS, CDR2 FQNEAQ. CDR3 residues: CVSSVYVSYEQYF. The CDR3 bases are TGTGTCAGCAGCGTGTACGTCTCATACGAGCAGTACTTC. The full variable domain, its missing parts supplied by reference TRBV7-8 and TRBJ2-7, is GAGVSQSPRYKVAKRGQDVALRCDPISGHVSLFWYQQALGQGPEFLTYFQNEAQLDKSGLPSDRFFAERPEGSVSTLKIQRTQQEDSAVYLCVSSVYVSYEQYFGPGTRLTVT.

This clonotype was counted only a few times. This may arise from a read error, as a much more abundant clone is one base away. This chain links TRBV5-1 with TRBJ2-7; possibly TRBD1 for D (6 bases). V was clipped by 3 bases and J by 2 bases, with 15 bases between them. The CDR3 is 15 residues long. Germline V gene sequence: CDR1 SGHRS, CDR2 YFSETQ. The CDR3, as DNA: TGCGCCAGCAGCTCCGACGCGACAGGCACCTACGAGCAGTACTTC. Translating it yields CASSSDATGTYEQYF.

Note on this clonotype: One junction end disagrees with the germline gene, perhaps due to a read error. The rearrangement uses TRBV11-2 and TRBJ2-1, with D possibly TRBD2 on 6 matching bases. The CDR3 spans 16 residues. CDR1 and CDR2 from the germline V gene are SGHAT and FQNNGV. As DNA, the CDR3 is TGTACCAGCAGCTTGGATATCGGACTATCCATGGGTGAGCAATTCTTC. Translating it yields CTSSLDIGLSMGEQFF.

The V gene is TRBV2, the J gene TRBJ2-2; TRBD2 aligns across 9 bases. The CDR3 is made up of 15 amino acids. Looked up from germline, CDR1 is SNHLY and CDR2 is FYNNEI. V shed 2 bases and J 7 bases; nucleotides not matched to a gene: 5. CDR3 in amino acids: CASSETAGGGGELFF. Here the CDR3 DNA reads TGTGCCAGCAGTGAAACAGCGGGAGGCGGCGGGGAGCTGTTTTTT.

This sequence joins TRBV18 and TRBJ1-1; TRBD1 aligns across 8 bases. This CDR3 region has 15 residues. V gave up 7 bases and J gave up 4 bases; unmatched junction bases: 11. The germline CDR1 and CDR2 sequences are KGHSH and LQKENI. CDR3 region: CASLLTTGVVTEAFF. In nucleotides, the CDR3 is TGTGCCAGCTTACTAACGACAGGGGTTGTCACTGAAGCTTTCTTT.

With respect to this clonotype: A read error may produce the germline difference seen at one junction end. V is TRBV4-1 and J is TRBJ2-2; the D gene is possibly TRBD2 (5 bases). The CDR3 contains 16 residues. Germline V gives CDR1 MGHRA, CDR2 YSYEKL. The CDR3 sequence: CASSAEEGLDTGELFF. The CDR3 DNA reads TGCGCCAGCAGCGCAGAAGAGGGTCTCGACACCGGGGAGCTGTTCTTT.

Ten or more counts support this clonotype. This chain joins TRBV6-6 and TRBJ2-3; D might be TRBD2 (5 bases). V was cut by 2 bases and J by 0 bases, with 9 bases left in between. The CDR3 loop spans 15 amino acids. The germline gives CDR1 MNHNY, CDR2 SVGAGI (reference sequence). CDR3 amino acids: CASSYLGVSTDTQYF. CDR3 sequence (DNA): TGTGCCAGCAGTTACCTGGGAGTGAGCACAGATACGCAGTATTTT.

For this clonotype: A read error may be the cause here, since a much bigger clone is one base away. The V and J genes are TRBV29-1 and TRBJ1-2; 8 nucleotides match TRBD1. Germline lookup yields CDR1 SQVTM and CDR2 ANQGSEA. This CDR3 comprises 14 residues. CDR3 in amino acids: CGDRGQGRASGYTF. The CDR3 nucleotides are TGCGGCGACAGAGGACAGGGTCGCGCCTCTGGCTACACCTTC. The full variable domain, its missing parts supplied by reference TRBV29-1 and TRBJ1-2, is SAVISQKPSRDICQRGTSLTIQCQVDSQVTMMFWYRQQPGQSLTLIATANQGSEATYESGFVIDKFPISRPNLTFSTLTVSNMSPEDSSIYLCGDRGQGRASGYTFGSGTRLTVV.

Regarding this clonotype: Sequence at one end of the junction differs from germline and may be a read error. The chain couples TRBV11-1 to TRBJ2-1; 8 bases are shared with TRBD2. The CDR3 consists of 17 residues. From germline, CDR1 is SGHAT and CDR2 FQDESV (reference sequence). The CDR3 coding sequence is TGTGCCATCAGCCTGGGACTAGGGGGAGAAGTTAACAATGAGCAGTTCTTC. It yields the protein CAISLGLGGEVNNEQFF.